This TCR beta chain was documented in a study of post-analysis software for immune sequencing data (dated by TCRdb to between 2015 and 2016). For context, the study as a whole: Relapsing-remitting, secondary progressive and progressive-relapsing multiple sclerosis were recorded as disease courses, and subtype annotation was lacking for some patients. The patient repertoires were compared against 11 previously published healthy control repertoires obtained from donors aged 6 to 25 years. A subset of samples was prepared in parallel using single-end sample barcoding, then pooled and co-amplified after Illumina adapter ligation.

Library preparation was by PCR. This sample was sequenced with an Illumina HiSeq 2500. To reduce PCR and sequencing biases, unique molecular identifiers were incorporated into the TCR beta cDNA libraries. Approximately 500,000 cDNA molecules were obtained for every 1 to 10 million input T cells, so each molecule roughly corresponded to one T cell. Patient libraries were prepared and sequenced with the same protocol used for the earlier healthy control dataset. Samples belonging to the same batch were prepared together, multiplexed and sequenced on a shared HiSeq lane. On the authors' methods: MIGEC handled the raw barcoded reads, throwing out single-read molecular identifier groups before consensus assembly and CDR3 extraction. VDJtools was used for post-analysis of the clonotype tables, and diversity was normalized by down-sampling every dataset to the size of the smallest sample. Repertoire overlap clustering matched CDR3 amino acid but not nucleotide sequences to correct batch-related cross-sample contamination. TCRdb reran the public reads through fastp at Q25 and MiXCR, keeping productive beta chains. Each entry merges the rows of one CDR3 protein and shows their most common DNA and genes. Here the V and J calls rest on TCRdb's processing, not on the authors' analysis. Counted in this sample were roughly 800,000 distinct CDR3 sequences; 25% to 30% of them appeared once. Of the sample, around 0.55% is held by the ten largest clones.

In regard to this clonotype: Its antigen specificity is not known. Base qualities are not at hand, and no much larger clone is one base apart.

To demonstrate the VDJtools post-analysis software, TCR beta repertoires were profiled from the peripheral blood of some 12 young patients with multiple sclerosis. The patients with multiple sclerosis were children and adolescents between about 6 and 15 years of age. General conclusions and limits of the study: Strong co-clustering of samples prepared in the same batch was shown by direct clustering with F measure, prompting a batch-effect correction. The multiple sclerosis patient group was slightly younger than the control group. Significantly higher frequencies in patients than in controls were found for five or six TRBV segments, including TRBV5-6, TRBV5-1 and TRBV20-1. Normalized Chao1 diversity was significantly lower in multiple sclerosis patients than controls, suggesting substantial peripheral T-cell clonal expansion.

The V end loses 6 bases and the J end loses 0 bases, and a stretch of 21 bases separates them. The cysteine opens and the phenylalanine closes a CDR3 of 17 amino acids. Of all the DNA, just the CDR3 is kept, 51 bases in frame from base 1. The germline V gene encodes CDR1 DFQATT and CDR2 SNEGSKA (reference sequence). The origin of this receptor is a girl aged 10 to 17 with multiple sclerosis. The sequence links TRBV20-1 to TRBJ2-1, with the identity of the D gene unclear. The sample was blood. The DNA sequence is given as TGCAGTGCCAGGCCCCCCCCCCCAGGTATCTCCTACAATGAGCAGTTCTTC. It codes for CSARPPPPGISYNEQFF.